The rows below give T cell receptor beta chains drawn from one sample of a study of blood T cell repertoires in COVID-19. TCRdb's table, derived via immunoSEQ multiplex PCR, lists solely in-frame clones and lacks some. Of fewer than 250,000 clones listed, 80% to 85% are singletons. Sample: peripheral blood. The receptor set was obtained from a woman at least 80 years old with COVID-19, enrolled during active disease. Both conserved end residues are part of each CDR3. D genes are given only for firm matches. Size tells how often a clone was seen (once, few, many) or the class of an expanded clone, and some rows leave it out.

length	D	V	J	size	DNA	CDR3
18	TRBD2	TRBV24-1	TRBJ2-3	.	TGTGCCACCAGTGATCCCAGAATTCGCGGGGGGAGCACAGATACGCAGTATTTT	CATSDPRIRGGSTDTQYF
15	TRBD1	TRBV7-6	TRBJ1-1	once	TGTGCCAGCAGCTTATCACAGGGGCTGAACACTGAAGCTTTCTTT	CASSLSQGLNTEAFF
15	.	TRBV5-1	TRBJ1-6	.	TGCGCCAGCAGTCCTGAGACAGGATCGAATTCACCCCTCCACTTT	CASSPETGSNSPLHF
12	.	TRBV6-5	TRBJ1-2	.	TGTGCCAGCAGTTCCGCGGCGGTAGGCTACACCTTC	CASSSAAVGYTF
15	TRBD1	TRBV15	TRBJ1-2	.	TGTGCCACCAGCCCCATTCAGACAGGGTGGGGAGGCTACACCTTC	CATSPIQTGWGGYTF
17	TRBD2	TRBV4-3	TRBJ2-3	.	TGCGCCAGCAGCCAAATCCCCAGCGGGGGCTTTGGAGCTACGCAGTATTTT	CASSQIPSGGFGATQYF
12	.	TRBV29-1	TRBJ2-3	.	TGCAGCGTTGATGGGGGGACAGATACGCAGTATTTT	CSVDGGTDTQYF
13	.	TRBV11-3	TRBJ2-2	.	TGTGCCAGCAGCTTAGAAGGGGCCGGGGAGCTGTTTTTT	CASSLEGAGELFF
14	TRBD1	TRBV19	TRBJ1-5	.	TGTGCCAGTAACCCGGGACAGGGCAATCAGCCCCAGCATTTT	CASNPGQGNQPQHF
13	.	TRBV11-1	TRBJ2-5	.	TGTGCCAGCAGCGAAAGTCGGCAAGAGACCCAGTACTTC	CASSESRQETQYF
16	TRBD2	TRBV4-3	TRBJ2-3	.	TGCGCCAGCAGCCAAGATGGAGCGGGGACCACAGATACGCAGTATTTT	CASSQDGAGTTDTQYF
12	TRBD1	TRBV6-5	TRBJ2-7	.	TGTGCCAGCAGTACAGGGGGCGGCGAGCAGTACTTC	CASSTGGGEQYF
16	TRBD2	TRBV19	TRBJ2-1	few	TGTGCCAGTAGAACCCGGTCGGGGGGGCCTTCTAGTGAGCAGTTCTTC	CASRTRSGGPSSEQFF
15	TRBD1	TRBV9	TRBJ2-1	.	TGTGCCAGCAGCAGACAGACAGGGGGCGGCAATGAGCAGTTCTTC	CASSRQTGGGNEQFF
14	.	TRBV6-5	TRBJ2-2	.	TGTGCCAGCAGTCAATCAGGGAACACCGGGGAGCTGTTTTTT	CASSQSGNTGELFF
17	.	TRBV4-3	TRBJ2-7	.	TGCGCCAGCAGCCAAGACCGCTATGGGCCGGGAACCTACGAGCAGTACTTC	CASSQDRYGPGTYEQYF
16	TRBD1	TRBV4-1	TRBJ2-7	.	TGCGCCAGCAGCCAAGCACCGGGACAGGGACAGTACGAGCAGTACTTC	CASSQAPGQGQYEQYF
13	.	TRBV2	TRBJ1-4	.	TGTGCCAGCAGAGGGCAGGGTTATGAAAAACTGTTTTTT	CASRGQGYEKLFF
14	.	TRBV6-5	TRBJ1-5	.	TGTGCCAGCAGCCGCGGACGGGGGAATCAGCCCCAGCATTTT	CASSRGRGNQPQHF
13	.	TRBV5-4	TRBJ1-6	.	TGTGCCAGCAGCCGGCGGTTAGCTTCACCCCTCCACTTT	CASSRRLASPLHF
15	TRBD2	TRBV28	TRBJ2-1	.	TGTGCCAGCAGTTTATTGGTAGCGGGGGACAATGAGCAGTTCTTC	CASSLLVAGDNEQFF
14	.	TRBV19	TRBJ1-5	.	TGTGCCAGTAGTACCCTTCAGGGGACTCAGCCCCAGCATTTT	CASSTLQGTQPQHF
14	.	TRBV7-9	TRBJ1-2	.	TGTGCCAGCAGCCCGGAGACAGCTAACTATGGCTACACCTTC	CASSPETANYGYTF
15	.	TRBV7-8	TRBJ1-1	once	TGTGCCAGCAGCTTATCGGGGGGGCGGAACACTGAAGCTTTCTTT	CASSLSGGRNTEAFF
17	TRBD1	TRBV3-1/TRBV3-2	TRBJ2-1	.	TGTGCCAGCAGCCCACGGTACAGGGGGTTCTCCTACAATGAGCAGTTCTTC	CASSPRYRGFSYNEQFF
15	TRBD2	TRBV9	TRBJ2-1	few	TGTGCCAGCAGCGTAGCTCGACTAGCGGGGAATGAGCAGTTCTTC	CASSVARLAGNEQFF
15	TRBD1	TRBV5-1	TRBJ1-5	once	TGCGCCAGCAGCAGAGGGACAGGGATTAATCAGCCCCAGCATTTT	CASSRGTGINQPQHF
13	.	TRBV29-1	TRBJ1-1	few	TGCAGCGTTAGAACGGGAGGGCACACTGAAGCTTTCTTT	CSVRTGGHTEAFF
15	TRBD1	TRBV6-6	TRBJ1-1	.	TGTGCCAGCAGGGTTTCCAGGGGGGATAACACTGAAGCTTTCTTT	CASRVSRGDNTEAFF
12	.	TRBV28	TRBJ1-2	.	TGTGCCAGCCGGGGTACAATGGTGGGCTACACCTTC	CASRGTMVGYTF
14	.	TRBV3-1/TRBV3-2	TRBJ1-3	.	TGTGCCAGCAGCATCCAGGGTGCAGGAAACACCATATATTTT	CASSIQGAGNTIYF
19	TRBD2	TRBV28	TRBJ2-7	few	TGTGCCAGCAGTTTCATCTCACATTTCGGGACTACCAGCTCCTACGAGCAGTACTTC	CASSFISHFGTTSSYEQYF
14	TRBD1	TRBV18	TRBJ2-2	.	TGTGCCAGCTCAGGGACAGCGAACACCGGGGAGCTGTTTTTT	CASSGTANTGELFF
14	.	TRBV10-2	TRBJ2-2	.	TGCGCCAGCAGGGGGCAAGTTGGCACCGGGGAGCTGTTTTTT	CASRGQVGTGELFF
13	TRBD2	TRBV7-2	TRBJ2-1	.	TGTGCCAGCAGGATAGCGGGGGGGAATGAGCAGTTCTTC	CASRIAGGNEQFF
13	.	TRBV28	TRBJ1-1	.	TGTGCCAGCCTCCAACCGGGGGGGACTGAAGCTTTCTTT	CASLQPGGTEAFF
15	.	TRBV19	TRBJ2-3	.	TGTGCCAGTAGTATCGCCCAGGGGAAATCAGATACGCAGTATTTT	CASSIAQGKSDTQYF
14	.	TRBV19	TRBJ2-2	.	TGTGCCAGTAGTATAGGACTAGTTACCGGGGAGCTGTTTTTT	CASSIGLVTGELFF
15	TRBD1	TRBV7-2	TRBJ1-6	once	TGTGCCAGCAGCTTAAATCGGGCAGGGGGCTCTCCCCTCCACTTT	CASSLNRAGGSPLHF
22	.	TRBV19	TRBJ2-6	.	TGTGCCAGTGAGTTCTCGCGGGCGATTTCCCGCAAAAACGCGTCTGGGGCCAACGTCCTGACTTTC	CASEFSRAISRKNASGANVLTF
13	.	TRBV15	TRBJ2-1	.	TGTGCCACCAGCAGAGACGGGTACAATGAGCAGTTCTTC	CATSRDGYNEQFF